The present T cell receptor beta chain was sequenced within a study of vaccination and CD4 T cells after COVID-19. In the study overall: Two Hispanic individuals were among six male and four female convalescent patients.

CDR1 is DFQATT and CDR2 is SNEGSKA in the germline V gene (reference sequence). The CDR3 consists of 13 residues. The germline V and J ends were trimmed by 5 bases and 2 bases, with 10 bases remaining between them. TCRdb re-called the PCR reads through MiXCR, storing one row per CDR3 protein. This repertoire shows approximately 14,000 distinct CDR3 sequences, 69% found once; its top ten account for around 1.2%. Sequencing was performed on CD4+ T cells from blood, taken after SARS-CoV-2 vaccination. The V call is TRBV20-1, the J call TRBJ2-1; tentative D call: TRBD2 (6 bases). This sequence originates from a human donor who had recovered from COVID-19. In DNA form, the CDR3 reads TGCAGTGCTTCGGGAGCTCCCTACAATGAGCAGTTCTTC. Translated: CSASGAPYNEQFF.